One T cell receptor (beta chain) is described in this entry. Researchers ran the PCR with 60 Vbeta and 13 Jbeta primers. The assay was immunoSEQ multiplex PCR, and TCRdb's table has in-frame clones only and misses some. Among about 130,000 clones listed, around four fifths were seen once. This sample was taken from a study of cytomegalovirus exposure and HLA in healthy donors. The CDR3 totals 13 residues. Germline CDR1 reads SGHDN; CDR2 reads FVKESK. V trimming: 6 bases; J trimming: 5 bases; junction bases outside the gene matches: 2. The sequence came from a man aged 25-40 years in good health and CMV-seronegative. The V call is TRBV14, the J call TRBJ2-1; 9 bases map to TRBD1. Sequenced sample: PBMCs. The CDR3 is CASRDRGHNEQFF. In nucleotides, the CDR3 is TGTGCCAGCAGGGACAGGGGCCACAATGAGCAGTTCTTC.